These 9 T cell receptor beta chains were all obtained from the same sample, sequenced in a study of synovial regulatory T cells in juvenile arthritis. Matched peripheral blood accompanied the synovial fluid taken from each patient with active arthritis. Method: immunoSEQ multiplex PCR; TCRdb's copy keeps in-frame clones and lacks some. The sample is made up of roughly 2,600 clones, and the top ten hold approximately 12% of it. What was sequenced was Treg cells from the synovium. These receptors were taken from a donor aged 2-30 years with juvenile idiopathic arthritis.

The chain links TRBV20-1 to TRBJ2-7; TCRdb reports TRBD2, a call that lacks DNA to check it against. There are 11 residues in the CDR3. The nucleotide record is missing. Germline CDR1 DFQATT, CDR2 SNEGSKA (reference sequence). The CDR3: CSARAAYEQYF.

The chain joins TRBV6-1 to TRBJ2-7; TCRdb gives TRBD1 as the D gene, but with no DNA this cannot be confirmed. Germline values: CDR1 MNHNS, CDR2 SASEGT. This CDR3 comprises 13 residues. No DNA is given. The CDR3 region is CASSPRALYEQYF.

The chain links TRBV6-5 to TRBJ2-5; TCRdb gives TRBD2 as the D gene, but with no DNA this cannot be confirmed. Germline CDR1 is MNHEY and CDR2 is SVGAGI. The CDR3 spans 16 residues. No nucleotide data were recorded. The CDR3 reads CASSYSGLAGVETQYF.

This clone is deemed medium-sized by its frequency. The chain joins TRBV10-3 to TRBJ2-7; the TRBD2 assignment by TCRdb is unverifiable without DNA. The CDR3 is 12 residues long. A DNA sequence was not provided. In germline, CDR1 is ENHRY, CDR2 SYGVKD. The CDR3 protein is CAISGSSYEQYF.

This clone shows up as medium-sized by frequency. The chain joins TRBV25-1 to TRBJ1-1; TCRdb's D call, TRBD1, is unchecked because there is no DNA. The germline CDR1 and CDR2 sequences are MGHDK and SYGVNS. The CDR3 sequence is 16 residues long. No DNA sequence is on record. The CDR3 spells CASSEFVSGMNTEAFF. The full variable domain, in which reference TRBV25-1 and TRBJ1-1 provide the parts outside the CDR3, is EADIYQTPRYLVIGTGKKITLECSQTMGHDKMYWYQQDPGMELHLIHYSYGVNSTEKGDLSSESTVSRIRTEHFPLTLESARPSHTSQYLCASSEFVSGMNTEAFFGQGTRLTVV.

The chain joins TRBV19 to TRBJ2-1; TCRdb proposes TRBD1, but this gene call is untestable without DNA. From germline, CDR1 is LNHDA and CDR2 SQIVND (reference sequence). The CDR3 is 18 residues long. The DNA sequence is not available. This chain's CDR3 is CASSIDFRGTVSYNEQFF.

The V and J genes are TRBV6-6 and TRBJ1-2. CDR1 is MNHNY, CDR2 SVGAGI, per germline (reference sequence). The CDR3 has 13 residues. Only the protein is available. This chain's CDR3 is CASSLGGVGGYTF.

The chain recombines TRBV7-2 with TRBJ2-5; the TCRdb D gene call, TRBD1, has no DNA to confirm it. The CDR3 has 16 residues. A DNA sequence was not provided. The germline gives CDR1 SGHTA, CDR2 FQGNSA. The CDR3 sequence is CASSLVGQVAQETQYF.

By frequency, this clone is medium-sized. The chain joins TRBV4-1 to TRBJ1-5; the D call of TRBD1 rests on TCRdb alone, since no DNA is present to check it. In germline, CDR1 is MGHRA, CDR2 YSYEKL. The CDR3 sequence is 16 residues long. DNA was not recorded. This CDR3 is CASSPTRDSSNQPQHF.